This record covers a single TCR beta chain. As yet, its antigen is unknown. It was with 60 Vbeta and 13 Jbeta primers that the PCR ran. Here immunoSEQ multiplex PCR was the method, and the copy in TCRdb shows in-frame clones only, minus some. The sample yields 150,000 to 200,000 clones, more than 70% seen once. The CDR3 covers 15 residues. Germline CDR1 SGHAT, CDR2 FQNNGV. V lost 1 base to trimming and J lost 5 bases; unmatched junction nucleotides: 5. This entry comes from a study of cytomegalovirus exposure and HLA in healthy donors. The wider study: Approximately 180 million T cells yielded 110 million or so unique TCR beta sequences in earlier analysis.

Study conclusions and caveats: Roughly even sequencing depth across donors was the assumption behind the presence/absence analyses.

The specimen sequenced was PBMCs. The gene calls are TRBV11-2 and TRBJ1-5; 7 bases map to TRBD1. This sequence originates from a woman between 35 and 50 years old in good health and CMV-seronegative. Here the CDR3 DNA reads TGTGCCAGCAGCTTAGGAGGGACAGCTGATCAGCCCCAGCATTTT. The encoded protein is CASSLGGTADQPQHF.